Shown below are 27 T cell receptor beta chains from a single sample sequenced in a study of spatial heterogeneity in lung cancer. Study-level findings and limits: Expanded alpha and beta TCR counts within tumors tracked tumor mutation counts.

What these receptors recognize is not known. Stated time point: sample taken at primary tumor resection. Each CDR3 protein gets one entry after TCRdb re-called the 5' RACE reads with MiXCR. This sample carries approximately 94,000 distinct CDR3 sequences, around 4.3% of them seen once, and the ten largest clones take 21%. The material sequenced was lung tumor tissue, taken at surgery. These receptor sequences come from a male donor with early-stage non-small cell lung cancer.

This clonotype was counted between two and nine times. This chain uses TRBV6-1 with TRBJ2-7; 9 bases align to TRBD2. This CDR3 is 19 amino acids long. CDR1 and CDR2 from the germline V gene are MNHNS and SASEGT. V was clipped by 5 bases and J by 1 base; unmatched bases: 18. CDR3 nucleotides: TGTGCCAGCAGTCCGAACAGGGGACTAGCCATTCTAATTTCCTACGAGCAGTACTTC. The encoded protein is CASSPNRGLAILISYEQYF.

This clonotype was detected ten times or more. This chain uses TRBV28 with TRBJ2-7, with a possible D match to TRBD2 (5 bases). Germline CDR1 reads MDHEN; CDR2 reads SYDVKM. V was trimmed by 6 bases and J by 2 bases, leaving 11 bases between them. The CDR3 contains 13 residues. CDR3 bases: TGTGCCAGCAGCCCCCGGAGGCCCTACGAGCAGTACTTC. Translating it yields CASSPRRPYEQYF.

The chain employs TRBV2 and TRBJ2-2, with 7 bases aligning to TRBD1. Germline CDR1 SNHLY, CDR2 FYNNEI. V dropped 2 bases and J dropped 5; count of bases not matched to a gene: 8. This CDR3 spans 16 amino acids. This CDR3 is CASSEMGQRRTGELFF. The CDR3 DNA reads TGTGCCAGCAGTGAAATGGGACAGAGGAGAACCGGGGAGCTGTTTTTT.

This clonotype was detected many times. V usage is TRBV2 and J usage is TRBJ2-3, with 9 bases identical to TRBD2. Germline V gene sequence: CDR1 SNHLY, CDR2 FYNNEI. J was trimmed by 7 bases and V by 6 bases; bases with no gene match: 8. The CDR3 is made up of 14 amino acids. The CDR3 here is CASSSTSGPNTQYF. DNA of the CDR3: TGTGCCAGCAGCTCGACTAGCGGCCCCAATACGCAGTATTTT.

This clonotype has a count of ten or more. The V call is TRBV29-1, the J call TRBJ2-1, with 10 bases identical to TRBD2. This CDR3 has 14 residues. Germline V lookup: CDR1 SQVTM, CDR2 ANQGSEA. The V gene end was trimmed by 6 bases and the J gene end by 0 bases; junction bases not matched to a gene: 2. The CDR3 DNA is TGCAGCGTAGTAGCGGGAGGCTCCTACAATGAGCAGTTCTTC. Protein: CSVVAGGSYNEQFF.

This clonotype came up many times. The rearrangement joins TRBV28 to TRBJ1-1; 8 bases are a match to TRBD1. In germline, CDR1 is MDHEN, CDR2 SYDVKM. CDR3 length: 13 amino acids. V lost 3 bases to trimming and J lost 3 bases; unmatched junction nucleotides: 0. The CDR3 region has the DNA TGTGCCAGCAGTTTGACAGGGGACACTGAAGCTTTCTTT. Translated, it gives CASSLTGDTEAFF.

In its sample, this clonotype was seen many times. The chain is built from TRBV28 and TRBJ2-5, with D possibly being TRBD1 (6 bases). The CDR3 spans 14 residues. V lost 6 bases and J lost 7, with 18 bases in between. Germline loops: CDR1 MDHEN, CDR2 SYDVKM. Written as DNA, the CDR3 is TGTGCCAGCAGACCTACAGGGCATGGAGGGACCCAGTACTTC. Amino acid sequence: CASRPTGHGGTQYF.

This clonotype was seen many times. The rearrangement joins TRBV28 to TRBJ2-7; D gene unclear. The CDR3 spans 13 residues. Germline V gene lookup returns CDR1 MDHEN and CDR2 SYDVKM. Deletions cut 2 bases from V and 7 bases from J, with 12 bases between. CDR3 region: CASSLPPSEEQYF. The CDR3 region has the DNA TGTGCCAGCAGTTTACCCCCCTCGGAGGAGCAGTACTTC.

This clonotype was counted ten times or more. The chain employs TRBV7-9 and TRBJ2-6; D might be TRBD1 (5 bases). The CDR3 has 17 amino acids. Trimming pared 5 bases from V and 0 bases from J, leaving 14 bases between. From germline, CDR1 is SEHNR and CDR2 FQNEAQ (reference sequence). The chain's CDR3 is CASSPLAQGSGANVLTF. The DNA of the CDR3 is TGTGCCAGCAGCCCCTTAGCCCAGGGCTCTGGGGCCAACGTCCTGACTTTC. Together with reference TRBV7-9 and TRBJ2-6, the CDR3 gives the full variable domain: DTGVSQNPRHKITKRGQNVTFRCDPISEHNRLYWYRQTLGQGPEFLTYFQNEAQLEKSRLLSDRFSAERPKGSFSTLEIQRTEQGDSAMYLCASSPLAQGSGANVLTFGAGSRLTVL.

The table lists this clonotype with many counts. This chain uses TRBV5-1 with TRBJ2-3; 8 bases line up with TRBD1. Germline lookup yields CDR1 SGHRS and CDR2 YFSETQ. The V segment lost 3 bases and the J segment 2 bases; nucleotides outside the gene matches: 8. CDR3 length equals 16 residues. This CDR3 is CASSWAGGPDTDTQYF. The CDR3 DNA sequence: TGCGCCAGCAGCTGGGCAGGGGGCCCCGACACAGATACGCAGTATTTT.

This clonotype has at least ten counts. J is TRBJ2-5 and V is TRBV11-2; D possibly corresponds to TRBD2 (5 bases). Germline values: CDR1 SGHAT, CDR2 FQNNGV. The CDR3 extends over 12 amino acids. Trimming left V 4 bases short and J 5 bases short, with 8 bases between. The CDR3 DNA sequence: TGTGCCAGCAGCTGGGAGATGGAGACCCAGTACTTC. It specifies CASSWEMETQYF.

This clonotype was counted ten times or more. The chain carries TRBV4-1 and TRBJ2-7, with a possible D match to TRBD1 (6 bases). From germline, CDR1 is MGHRA and CDR2 YSYEKL. This CDR3 contains 16 residues. V gave up 0 bases and J gave up 6 bases, with 18 bases separating them. The chain's CDR3 is CASSQELGTTLSEQYF. The CDR3 DNA sequence: TGCGCCAGCAGCCAAGAATTAGGGACAACTCTCTCCGAGCAGTACTTC.

This clonotype was observed at least ten times. The genes are TRBV6-6 and TRBJ1-4; possibly TRBD1 for D (5 bases). CDR3 length: 15 amino acids. Germline V gives CDR1 MNHNY, CDR2 SVGAGI (reference sequence). The V and J ends lost 0 bases and 1 base respectively, with 6 bases between them. In DNA, the CDR3 is TGTGCCAGCAGTTACTCCAGGGTAACTAATGAAAAACTGTTTTTT. This translates into CASSYSRVTNEKLFF.

Ten or more counts support this clonotype. This rearrangement joins TRBV6-2 or TRBV6-3 to TRBJ2-1; D perhaps matches TRBD2 (6 bases). Per germline, CDR1 MNHEY and CDR2 SVGEGT. This CDR3 region has 15 residues. Deletions cut 8 bases from V and 7 bases from J, with 21 bases between. CDR3 bases: TGTGCCAGCTCAACTCCGCTGACTGGGGGGAATGAGCAGTTCTTC. This codes for CASSTPLTGGNEQFF.

The table lists this clonotype with many counts. The chain has TRBV28 and TRBJ2-7; D remains ambiguous. The CDR3 is made up of 13 amino acids. V dropped 7 bases and J dropped 2 bases, with 12 bases sitting between them. The germline gives CDR1 MDHEN, CDR2 SYDVKM. The CDR3 DNA follows: TGTGCCAGCAAGTTCGCGAGGACCTACGAGCAGTACTTC. Translated, it gives CASKFARTYEQYF.

This clonotype was seen at least ten times. The chain's CDR3 is CASSLSPTFTDTQYF. The CDR3 region has the DNA TGTGCCAGCAGTTTATCCCCGACCTTCACAGATACGCAGTATTTT. The chain joins TRBV27 to TRBJ2-3; no definite D call. Trimming left V 0 bases short and J 2 bases short, with 9 bases between. The CDR3 length is 15 residues. CDR1 and CDR2 (germline): MNHEY, SMNVEV (reference sequence).

Many counts were recorded for this clonotype. CDR3 protein: CSARLAGSYEQYF. CDR3 DNA: TGCAGCGCCAGACTAGCGGGATCCTACGAGCAGTACTTC. V gene TRBV29-1 combines with J gene TRBJ2-7; 11 bases align to TRBD2. Germline V CDR1 and CDR2: SQVTM, ANQGSEA. This CDR3 is 13 amino acids long. After removal of 7 bases from V and 1 base from J, the junction contained 3 bases not matched to a gene.

This clonotype was detected ten times or more. This chain joins TRBV5-1 and TRBJ1-1; the D gene is possibly TRBD1 (6 bases). Germline CDR1 SGHRS, CDR2 YFSETQ. The CDR3 covers 13 residues. Trimming stripped 0 bases from V and 7 bases from J, with 10 bases between. In DNA, the CDR3 is TGCGCCAGCAGCTTGGAGCTCAGGGGTGAAGCTTTCTTT. As protein: CASSLELRGEAFF.

The table lists this clonotype with a few counts. The V call is TRBV4-1, the J call TRBJ2-7, with TRBD1 matching over 10 bases. V was pared by 3 bases and J by 2 bases, with 7 bases of the junction left unmatched. From germline, CDR1 is MGHRA and CDR2 YSYEKL. The CDR3 covers 16 residues. The CDR3 protein is CASSHPGQGRTYEQYF. DNA of the CDR3: TGCGCCAGCAGCCACCCGGGACAGGGGAGGACCTACGAGCAGTACTTC.

Many counts were recorded for this clonotype. Here the CDR3 reads CASSLLGGADTQYF. CDR3 sequence (DNA): TGTGCCAGCAGCTTACTAGGAGGGGCAGATACGCAGTATTTT. The J gene is TRBJ2-3, the V gene TRBV7-6; perhaps TRBD2 as D (6 bases). The CDR3 consists of 14 residues. V was pared by 2 bases and J by 4 bases, with 10 bases between. The germline V gene has CDR1 SGHVS and CDR2 FNYEAQ.

This clonotype was detected ten times or more. The V and J genes are TRBV20-1 and TRBJ2-3; TRBD2 matches 10 bases. CDR3 length: 15 residues. Trimming cost V 6 bases and J 2 bases; bases outside gene matches: 8. CDR1 and CDR2 (germline): DFQATT, SNEGSKA (reference sequence). In DNA form, the CDR3 reads TGCAGTGCAGGCCAACTAGCGGGGATCACAGATACGCAGTATTTT. Residues: CSAGQLAGITDTQYF.

Many counts were recorded for this clonotype. The chain links TRBV20-1 to TRBJ2-7; 10 bases agree with TRBD2. With V trimmed by 3 bases and J by 2 bases, 10 bases remained unmatched. CDR1 is DFQATT, CDR2 SNEGSKA, per germline (reference sequence). The CDR3 length is 16 residues. The DNA of the CDR3 is TGCAGTGCTAGGGGCCGACTAGCGGGCTTTACCTACGAGCAGTACTTC. Its translation is CSARGRLAGFTYEQYF.

The sample holds many counts of this clonotype. This chain connects TRBV4-1 to TRBJ1-3; D unresolved. The CDR3 totals 13 residues. Germline V gives CDR1 MGHRA, CDR2 YSYEKL. The V end was cut by 7 bases, the J end by 1 base, with 8 bases between. This CDR3 is CASMGGSGNTIYF. The CDR3 DNA is TGCGCCAGCATGGGTGGATCTGGAAACACCATATATTTT.

This clonotype was observed a handful of times. The V and J genes are TRBV11-3 and TRBJ2-1, with 8 bases matching TRBD1. V lost 3 bases and J lost 10; bases outside the gene matches: 17. The CDR3 totals 17 residues. CDR1 and CDR2 (germline): SGHNT, YENEEA. CDR3 sequence (DNA): TGTGCCAGCAGCTTGGGGGAACTCGACAGGGGAGGAGGCGAGCAGTTCTTC. This translates into CASSLGELDRGGGEQFF.

This clonotype was detected ten times or more. The chain couples TRBV27 to TRBJ2-3; D is uncertain. The germline gives CDR1 MNHEY, CDR2 SMNVEV (reference sequence). There are 14 residues in the CDR3. Trimming shortened V by 2 bases and J by 0 bases, and 6 bases separated the two germline ends. The CDR3 spells CASSLAGSTDTQYF. The CDR3 DNA sequence: TGTGCCAGCAGTTTAGCCGGAAGCACAGATACGCAGTATTTT.

The chain uses TRBV5-4 and TRBJ2-2, with 12 bases that match TRBD2. Germline assignment: CDR1 SGHNT and CDR2 YYREEE (reference sequence). The CDR3 contains 16 residues. Losses at the gene ends were 3 bases for V and 2 bases for J; bases not matched to a gene: 2. The CDR3 sequence is CASSSGLAGNTGELFF. As DNA, the CDR3 is TGTGCCAGCAGCTCAGGACTAGCGGGAAACACCGGGGAGCTGTTTTTT.

This clonotype has ten or more counts. The genes are TRBV20-1 and TRBJ2-1; D possibly corresponds to TRBD2 (6 bases). Per the germline V gene, CDR1 is DFQATT and CDR2 is SNEGSKA (reference sequence). This CDR3 has 14 amino acids. V lost 6 bases to trimming and J lost 0 bases, with 12 bases between them. The CDR3 nucleotides are TGCAGTGCCGTAGCGGTAAGCTCCTACAATGAGCAGTTCTTC. Protein sequence: CSAVAVSSYNEQFF.